This TCR beta chain was captured by sequencing in a study of CD8 T cells in Susac syndrome (dated by TCRdb to between 2019 and 2020). At the level of the whole study: The study used repertoire sequencing to test whether antigen drove CD8+ T cell activation and differentiation in Susac syndrome. Clonality of the CD8+ T cell repertoire was compared between more than 9 healthy donors, approximately 14 Susac syndrome patients and fewer than 16 multiple sclerosis patients.

Including the terminal cysteine and phenylalanine, the CDR3 comprises 13 residues. CDR3 DNA only is kept here, 39 bases in frame from base 1. CDR1 is given as GTSNPN and CDR2 as SVGIG, both from the germline V gene (reference sequence). Trimming removed 3 bases from V and 2 bases from J, leaving 11 bases between the germline ends. Summary of the overall study and its limitations: The number of individuals in the TCR sequencing and HLA analysis was recognized as being relatively small.

RNA was extracted using the RNeasy kit, and roughly 0.45 to 1 microgram was reverse transcribed with random hexamers. The immunoSEQ multiplex PCR assay, which covers 54 Vbeta and 13 Jbeta segments, was used to amplify TCR beta CDR3 regions. To correct PCR amplification bias, a synthetic template baseline was used for both primer optimization and computational correction. The source study handled its data this way. Reads were annotated to V, D and J genes per IMGT and analyzed with immunoSEQ Analyzer, keeping only productive sequences. Clonality was calculated as one minus the Shannon entropy normalized by log2 of the number of productive unique sequences. For each patient and control, public and private clones were evaluated among the 100 most prevalent clones. Clones were defined as Susac-specific if absent from the healthy and MS cohorts, from 1052 published viral clones and from other ImmuneACCESS disease sequences. The public reads were reprocessed in TCRdb via fastp at Q25 and MiXCR, keeping in-frame beta chains. Identical CDR3 protein sequences are pooled into one entry, listed with their most common genes and DNA. TCRdb's processing, not the study's, gives the V and J calls here. The sample includes around 270,000 distinct CDR3 sequences, with 85% observed a single time. The top ten constitute roughly 0.21% of the sample.

Remarks on this clonotype: Its target antigen remains unknown. No per-base quality is available; no much larger clone lies one base away.

Peripheral blood CD8+ and CD4+ T cells from healthy donors, Susac syndrome patients and multiple sclerosis patients were profiled using high-throughput TCR beta sequencing. Treatment-naive patients with stable or active relapsing-remitting disease fulfilling revised McDonald criteria were used as multiple sclerosis controls. Bulk CD8+ and CD4+ T cells were purified by magnetic negative isolation, whereas CD8+ TEMRA cells were enriched by FACS. Blood was drawn into EDTA tubes, processed within 24 hours, and PBMCs were isolated by density gradient centrifugation. PBMCs intended for TCR sequencing were cryopreserved in liquid nitrogen and thawed later in a water bath at 37 degrees C. A purity of at least 90% was achieved for sorted or isolated CD4+, CD8+ and CD8+ TEMRA cells.

Recombination connected TRBV30 to TRBJ2-7, with the D call perhaps TRBD1 or TRBD2, each one matching 6 bases. Sequencing was done on a sample of CD8+ T cells from PBMCs. This TCR derives from a human donor with multiple sclerosis. The nucleotides read TGTGCCTGGAGATGGGGGGCACCCTACGAGCAGTACTTC. Its product reads: CAWRWGAPYEQYF. With all but the CDR3 taken from the reference TRBV30 and TRBJ2-7 genes, the full variable domain is: SQTIHQWPATLVQPVGSPLSLECTVEGTSNPNLYWYRQAAGRGLQLLFYSVGIGQISSEVPQNLSASRPQDRQFILSSKKLLLSDSGFYLCAWRWGAPYEQYFGPGTRLTVT.